The entry below gives a single TCR beta chain sequence along with its context. Its binding antigen is unknown. No base qualities exist here, and no much larger clone lies one base off it. The sample comes from a study of CD8+CD57+ T cells in acquired aplastic anemia (dated by TCRdb to the late 2010s). Background for the entire study: On average, sorted CD4+ and CD8+ cells yielded around 3.4 ug of extracted DNA, with a range of about 0.17 to 27.4 ug. A CD8+CD57+ expansion meant a frequency higher than the mean frequency seen in healthy subjects.

The paper's findings and limits, for the study overall: Although 25 to 30 CD8+ CDR3 sequences were shared by patients and controls, these sequences appeared highly expressed in patients and within the immunodominant clones of patients. No significant difference in CD8+ Simpson's diversity was found between patients and healthy controls (P=0.060).

TCR beta VDJ combination and CDR3 sequence profiling used genomic DNA as the template. TCR repertoire sequencing was run on an Illumina HiSeq 2000. Processing in the source paper ran as follows. TRBV/TRBJ rearrangement plots, CDR3 size and DJ length profiles, and Simpson's diversity index were used to assess repertoires. Whichever DNA sequence was most abundant in the deep sequencing data was defined as the immunodominant clone. CDR3 amino acid sequences were checked for sharing between subjects and were compared against published repertoires and the VDJdb database. TCRdb reworked the public reads: Q25 trimming with fastp, MiXCR clone assembly, productive beta chains retained. Entries are consolidated by CDR3 protein sequence, retaining the most common genes and DNA. For this entry, the V and J calls and clone size follow TCRdb and not the study's own pipeline. For this sample the table gives about 240,000 distinct CDR3 sequences, of which around 45% were detected only once. The ten largest clones add up to roughly 8% of the sample.

The patients picked for sequencing were ones in whom flow cytometry had shown an expansion of CD8+CD57+ cells. Every patient had a diagnosis of severe acquired aplastic anemia based on International Study of Aplastic Anemia and Agranulocytosis and Camitta criteria. Patients had received no therapy at the time of blood sampling. In the study, sorted CD4+ and CD8+ blood T cells from patients with severe aplastic anemia and from healthy subjects underwent deep sequencing of TCR repertoires. Patients were enrolled under clinicaltrials.gov protocols 00001620, 01623167, 00001397, 00071045, 00081523 and 00961064 in the USA. Ficoll-Paque density gradient centrifugation was used to isolate peripheral blood mononuclear cells. Before DNA was extracted, CD4+ and CD8+ T cells were sorted using either FACS or magnetic beads. The sequenced sample consisted of sorted CD4+, CD8+, or CD8+CD57+ T cells (not recorded which) from PBMCs. The sequence was obtained from a human donor with aplastic anemia.

At the DNA level, the sequence is TGTGCCAGCAGGCGGGGTTACAATGAGCAGTTCTTC. This encodes CASRRGYNEQFF. This sequence uses TRBV28 and TRBJ2-1, with TRBD2 as a weak D call on 6 bases. Trimming removed 6 bases from V and 4 bases from J, leaving 7 bases between the germline ends. From its cysteine to its phenylalanine, the CDR3 spans 12 amino acids. Here the CDR3 DNA is all that survives: 36 bases in frame from base 1. The germline V gene encodes CDR1 MDHEN and CDR2 SYDVKM.